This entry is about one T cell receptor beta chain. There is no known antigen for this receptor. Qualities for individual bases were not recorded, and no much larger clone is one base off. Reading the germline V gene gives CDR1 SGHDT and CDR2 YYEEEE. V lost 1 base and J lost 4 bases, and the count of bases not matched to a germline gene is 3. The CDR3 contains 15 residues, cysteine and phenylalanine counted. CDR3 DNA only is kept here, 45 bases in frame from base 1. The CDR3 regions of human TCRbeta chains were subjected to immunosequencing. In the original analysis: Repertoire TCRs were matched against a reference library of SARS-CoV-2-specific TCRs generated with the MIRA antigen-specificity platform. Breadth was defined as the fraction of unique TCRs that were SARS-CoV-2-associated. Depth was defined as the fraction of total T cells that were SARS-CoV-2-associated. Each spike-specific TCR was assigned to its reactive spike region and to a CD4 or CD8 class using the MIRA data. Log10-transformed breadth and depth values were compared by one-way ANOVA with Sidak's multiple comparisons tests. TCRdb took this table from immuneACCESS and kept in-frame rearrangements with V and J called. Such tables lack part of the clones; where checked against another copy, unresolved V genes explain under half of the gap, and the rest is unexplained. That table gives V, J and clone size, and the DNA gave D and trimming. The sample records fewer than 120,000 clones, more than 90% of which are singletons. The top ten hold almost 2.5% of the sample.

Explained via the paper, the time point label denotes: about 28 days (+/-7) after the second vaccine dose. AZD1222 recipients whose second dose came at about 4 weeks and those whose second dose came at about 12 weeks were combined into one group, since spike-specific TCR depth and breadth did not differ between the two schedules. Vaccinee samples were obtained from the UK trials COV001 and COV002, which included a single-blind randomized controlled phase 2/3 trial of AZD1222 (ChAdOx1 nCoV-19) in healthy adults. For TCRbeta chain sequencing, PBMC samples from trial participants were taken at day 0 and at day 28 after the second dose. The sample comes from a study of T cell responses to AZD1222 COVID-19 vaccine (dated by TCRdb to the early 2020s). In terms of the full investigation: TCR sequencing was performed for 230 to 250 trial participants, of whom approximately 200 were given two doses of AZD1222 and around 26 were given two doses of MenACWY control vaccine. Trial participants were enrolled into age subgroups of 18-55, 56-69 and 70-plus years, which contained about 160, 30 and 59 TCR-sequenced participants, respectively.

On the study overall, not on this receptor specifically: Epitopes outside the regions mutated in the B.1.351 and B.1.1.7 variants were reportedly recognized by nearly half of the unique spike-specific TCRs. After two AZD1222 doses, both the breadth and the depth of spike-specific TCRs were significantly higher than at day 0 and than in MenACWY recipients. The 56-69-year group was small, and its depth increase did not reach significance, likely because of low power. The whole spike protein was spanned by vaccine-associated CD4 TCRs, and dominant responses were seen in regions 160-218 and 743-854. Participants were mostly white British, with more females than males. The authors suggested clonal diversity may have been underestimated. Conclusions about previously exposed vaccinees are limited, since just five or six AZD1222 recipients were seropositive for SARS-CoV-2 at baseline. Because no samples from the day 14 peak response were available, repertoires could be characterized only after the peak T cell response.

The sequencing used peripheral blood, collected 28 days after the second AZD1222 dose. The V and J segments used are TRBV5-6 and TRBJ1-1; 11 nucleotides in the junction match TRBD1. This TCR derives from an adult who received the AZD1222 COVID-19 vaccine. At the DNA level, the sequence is TGTGCCAGCAGCTTGTTCGGACAGGGGGCCACTGAAGCTTTCTTT. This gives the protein CASSLFGQGATEAFF.